The clone carrying this TCR beta chain was seen a single time. The V gene's germline CDR1 is SNHLY and CDR2 FYNNEI. Trimming took 4 bases from V and 6 from J, leaving 11 bases between them. The CDR3 has 13 residues. The PCR was carried out with 60 Vbeta primers and 13 Jbeta primers. Only in-frame clones appear in the TCRdb table, and some are missing; sequencing was by immunoSEQ multiplex PCR. The repertoire holds about 62,000 clones, with roughly 80% as singletons. The source of the sample is a study of cytomegalovirus exposure and HLA in healthy donors. This TCR was sampled from a woman in her 30s in good health and CMV-seronegative. Sample: PBMCs. The V call is TRBV2, the J call TRBJ2-3; a weak D match, TRBD1 (6 bases). CDR3 nucleotides: TGTGCCAGCAGTGGAGGGGGAAGGGATACGCAGTATTTT. Translated: CASSGGGRDTQYF.